Below are 20 T cell receptor beta chains sequenced from a single sample in a study of CD8 T cells in ankylosing spondylitis. TCRdb independently ran MiXCR on the 5' RACE reads; one entry per CDR3 protein. The sample shows 270,000 or so distinct CDR3 sequences, about 20% of them seen only once. Sequencing input: blood, either unsorted or a sorted T cell fraction (not recorded which). The receptor set was obtained from a male donor with ankylosing spondylitis or in good health (not recorded which).

This clonotype showed up many times. V usage is TRBV5-1 and J usage is TRBJ1-1; a weak D match, TRBD1 (5 bases). Trimming pared 1 base from V and 2 bases from J, leaving 9 bases between. CDR3 size: 14 residues. Per germline, CDR1 SGHRS and CDR2 YFSETQ. CDR3 DNA: TGCGCCAGCAGCTTGTGGCAGGGTAACACTGAAGCTTTCTTT. Its protein is CASSLWQGNTEAFF.

The chain carries TRBV3-1 and TRBJ2-2, with TRBD2 matching 10 bases. The junction had 13 bases not matched to a gene; V was cut back by 0 bases and J by 6 bases. CDR1 and CDR2 (germline): LGHDT, YNNKEL (reference sequence). The CDR3 sequence is 19 residues long. CDR3 in DNA: TGTGCCAGCAGCCAAGAGGTAGCGGGAGGAGTATATCTTTCCGGGGAGCTGTTTTTT. It specifies CASSQEVAGGVYLSGELFF.

This clonotype was observed at least ten times. V is TRBV29-1 and J is TRBJ2-1; the match to TRBD1 covers 7 bases. The CDR3 is made up of 14 amino acids. Germline V gene sequence: CDR1 SQVTM, CDR2 ANQGSEA. V shed 7 bases and J 3 bases; nucleotides not matched to a gene: 9. The CDR3 region is CSAPESGGYNEQFF. For the CDR3, the DNA is TGCAGCGCCCCCGAATCAGGGGGCTACAATGAGCAGTTCTTC.

V gene TRBV3-1 combines with J gene TRBJ2-3; 9 bases are a match to TRBD1. Germline values: CDR1 LGHDT, CDR2 YNNKEL (reference sequence). J was trimmed by 1 base and V by 8 bases; bases with no gene match: 7. The CDR3 runs 15 residues. This chain's CDR3 is CASCVQGAGTDTQYF. CDR3 nucleotide sequence: TGTGCCAGCTGCGTACAGGGGGCCGGCACAGATACGCAGTATTTT.

This clonotype was seen only a few times. This chain connects TRBV7-6 to TRBJ2-2; 7 nucleotides match TRBD1. Trimming removed 5 bases from V and 1 base from J; junction bases left unmatched: 4. CDR3 length: 15 residues. Germline V gives CDR1 SGHVS, CDR2 FNYEAQ. CDR3 DNA sequence: TGTGCCAGCAGCGACCGGGACAGGAACACCGGGGAGCTGTTTTTT. Protein sequence: CASSDRDRNTGELFF.

This clonotype was counted many times. The chain combines TRBV27 with TRBJ1-2, with D hard to call. The germline V gene encodes CDR1 MNHEY and CDR2 SMNVEV (reference sequence). This CDR3 spans 14 amino acids. V was cut by 2 bases and J by 8 bases, with 15 bases left in between. The CDR3 spells CASSLRQASGGYTF. CDR3 DNA: TGTGCCAGCAGTTTACGGCAGGCCTCGGGAGGCTACACCTTC.

This clonotype has a count of ten or more. The chain joins TRBV29-1 to TRBJ2-1, with TRBD2 identical over 10 bases. Trimming removed 3 bases from V and 5 bases from J; junction bases left unmatched: 10. Germline V gene lookup returns CDR1 SQVTM and CDR2 ANQGSEA. This CDR3 contains 16 residues. This CDR3 is CSVDGLAERINNEQFF. The CDR3 DNA follows: TGCAGCGTTGACGGACTAGCGGAGAGGATCAACAATGAGCAGTTCTTC.

The rearrangement links TRBV27 to TRBJ2-7, with D possibly TRBD2 on 6 matching bases. The ends were cut back, 8 bases at V and 0 bases at J, with 14 bases in the middle. Germline CDR1 is MNHEY and CDR2 is SMNVEV (reference sequence). The CDR3 length is 14 residues. The CDR3 loop reads CASAAGTASYEQYF. The CDR3 DNA is TGTGCCAGCGCGGCCGGGACTGCCTCCTACGAGCAGTACTTC.

The rearrangement links TRBV29-1 to TRBJ1-2, with 11 bases aligning to TRBD1. The CDR3 extends over 16 amino acids. V was pared by 6 bases and J by 4 bases, with 13 bases of the junction left unmatched. Germline CDR1 and CDR2: SQVTM and ANQGSEA. The CDR3 DNA follows: TGCAGCGTCGCCGGGACAGGGGGACCCAGGGCCTATGGCTACACCTTC. It encodes CSVAGTGGPRAYGYTF. Full variable domain (outside the CDR3, taken from reference TRBV29-1 and TRBJ1-2): SAVISQKPSRDICQRGTSLTIQCQVDSQVTMMFWYRQQPGQSLTLIATANQGSEATYESGFVIDKFPISRPNLTFSTLTVSNMSPEDSSIYLCSVAGTGGPRAYGYTFGSGTRLTVV.

This clonotype has just a few counts. The V gene is TRBV11-2, the J gene TRBJ2-5; 7 bases match TRBD2. Per the germline V gene, CDR1 is SGHAT and CDR2 is FQNNGV. V was pared by 1 base and J by 0 bases, with 5 bases of the junction left unmatched. This CDR3 is built from 16 residues. CDR3 region: CASSLGVAGYQETQYF. The CDR3 nucleotides read TGTGCCAGCAGCTTAGGGGTAGCGGGCTACCAAGAGACCCAGTACTTC. Based on the CDR3 plus reference TRBV11-2 and TRBJ2-5, the full variable domain is EAGVAQSPRYKIIEKRQSVAFWCNPISGHATLYWYQQILGQGPKLLIQFQNNGVVDDSQLPKDRFSAERLKGVDSTLKIQPAKLEDSAVYLCASSLGVAGYQETQYFGPGTRLLVL.

The chain recombines TRBV7-6 with TRBJ2-1; 11 bases are shared with TRBD2. V dropped 2 bases and J dropped 1; count of bases not matched to a gene: 16. This CDR3 is built from 21 residues. Germline V gives CDR1 SGHVS, CDR2 FNYEAQ. The CDR3 reads CASSLNLLGSGREVSYNEQFF. CDR3 nucleotides: TGTGCCAGCAGCTTAAATCTTTTAGGTAGCGGGAGGGAGGTATCCTACAATGAGCAGTTCTTC.

This clonotype was seen more than once but under ten times. V gene TRBV7-3 combines with J gene TRBJ2-1; D is unclear. The length of the CDR3 is 15 residues. Germline V gene lookup returns CDR1 SGHTA and CDR2 FQGTGA. The germline V and J ends were trimmed by 4 bases and 6 bases, with 16 bases remaining between them. Here the CDR3 DNA reads TGTGCCAGCAGCTCAGAGCCAACGACCCGCAATGAGCAGTTCTTC. Its translation: CASSSEPTTRNEQFF. The full variable domain, in which reference TRBV7-3 and TRBJ2-1 provide the parts outside the CDR3, is GAGVSQTPSNKVTEKGKYVELRCDPISGHTALYWYRQSLGQGPEFLIYFQGTGAADDSGLPNDRFFAVRPEGSVSTLKIQRTERGDSAVYLCASSSEPTTRNEQFFGPGTRLTVL.

This chain links TRBV7-9 with TRBJ2-3; no firm D call. CDR1 is SEHNR, CDR2 FQNEAQ, per germline (reference sequence). There are 13 residues in the CDR3. The ends were cut back, 3 bases at V and 2 bases at J, with 6 bases in the middle. The CDR3 DNA reads as TGTGCCAGCAGCTTCACTGTCACAGATACGCAGTATTTT. Amino acid sequence: CASSFTVTDTQYF.

This clonotype was picked up many times. This chain connects TRBV3-1 to TRBJ1-1; maybe TRBD1 (6 bases). CDR3 length: 12 amino acids. Germline values: CDR1 LGHDT, CDR2 YNNKEL (reference sequence). The V and J ends lost 1 base and 11 bases respectively, with 11 bases between them. The CDR3 DNA reads as TGTGCCAGCAGCCAAGGACGGACAGACGCTTTCTTT. Residues: CASSQGRTDAFF.

V and J are TRBV3-1 and TRBJ1-2; D remains ambiguous. With 0 bases removed from V and 4 bases from J, the gap between germline ends came to 15 bases. Germline CDR1 is LGHDT and CDR2 is YNNKEL (reference sequence). The CDR3 extends over 16 amino acids. The CDR3 DNA reads TGTGCCAGCAGCCAAGAAACCGGCGGAGGAGTCTATGGCTACACCTTC. Its translation: CASSQETGGGVYGYTF. The entire variable domain, with the rest obtained from reference TRBV3-1 and TRBJ1-2, is as follows: DTAVSQTPKYLVTQMGNDKSIKCEQNLGHDTMYWYKQDSKKFLKIMFSYNNKELIINETVPNRFSPKSPDKAHLNLHINSLELGDSAVYFCASSQETGGGVYGYTFGSGTRLTVV.

The chain uses TRBV7-8 and TRBJ2-5, with D possibly matching TRBD1 (5 bases). CDR3 size: 12 residues. Trimming took 8 bases from V and 2 from J, leaving 9 bases between them. Germline lookup yields CDR1 SGHVS and CDR2 FQNEAQ. The CDR3 reads CASSTVQETQYF. The CDR3 DNA follows: TGTGCCAGCTCGACAGTTCAAGAGACCCAGTACTTC.

In this sample, this clonotype turned up a few times. The chain is built from TRBV6-1 and TRBJ2-7; 7 bases are a match to TRBD1. Germline V gene sequence: CDR1 MNHNS, CDR2 SASEGT. V gave up 3 bases and J gave up 0 bases; unmatched junction bases: 2. The CDR3 runs to 14 residues. As DNA, the CDR3 is TGTGCCAGCAGTGAGGGACAGAGCTCCTACGAGCAGTACTTC. It codes for CASSEGQSSYEQYF.

This clonotype was detected ten times or more. The chain links TRBV6-1 to TRBJ2-1; 13 positions agree with TRBD2. CDR3 length: 15 residues. The V gene end was trimmed by 6 bases and the J gene end by 7 bases; junction bases not matched to a gene: 6. Germline V lookup: CDR1 MNHNS, CDR2 SASEGT. CDR3 in amino acids: CASSPGLAGPNEQFF. The CDR3 DNA follows: TGTGCCAGCAGCCCGGGACTAGCGGGACCAAATGAGCAGTTCTTC.

The chain carries TRBV13 and TRBJ2-2, with unresolved D. The CDR3 contains 13 residues. The V end lost 5 bases, the J end lost 7 bases, and 11 bases lay between the germline ends. CDR1 and CDR2 from the germline V gene are PRHDT and FYEKMQ (reference sequence). CDR3 sequence (DNA): TGTGCCAGCAGCATGGGATTTGGCGGGGAGCTGTTTTTT. Its translation: CASSMGFGGELFF.

Many counts were recorded for this clonotype. V usage is TRBV5-1 and J usage is TRBJ2-1; D is undetermined. V lost 0 bases to trimming and J lost 4 bases, with 11 bases between them. Germline V CDR1 and CDR2: SGHRS, YFSETQ. This CDR3 has 15 residues. The chain's CDR3 is CASSLEPRAYNEQFF. The CDR3, as DNA: TGCGCCAGCAGCTTGGAGCCTAGAGCATACAATGAGCAGTTCTTC. The whole variable domain, remainder taken from reference TRBV5-1 and TRBJ2-1, is KAGVTQTPRYLIKTRGQQVTLSCSPISGHRSVSWYQQTPGQGLQFLFEYFSETQRNKGNFPGRFSGRQFSNSRSEMNVSTLELGDSALYLCASSLEPRAYNEQFFGPGTRLTVL.